The 16 T cell receptor beta chains below were found in one sample sequenced in a study of blood T cell repertoires in COVID-19. The method was immunoSEQ multiplex PCR; TCRdb's version includes in-frame clones alone and lacks a portion of them. The sample holds 400,000 or so clones, about 87% seen once. The specimen was PBMCs or T cells enriched from blood (not recorded which). The receptors were sampled from a man aged 40-55 years in a cohort exposed to, infected with or recovered from COVID-19 (not recorded which).

The rearrangement joins TRBV6-1 to TRBJ1-2; tentative D call: TRBD1 (5 bases). Trimming removed 2 bases from V and 5 bases from J, with 9 bases in between. Germline CDR1 reads MNHNS; CDR2 reads SASEGT. The CDR3 contains 13 residues. The chain's CDR3 is CASSEYRGYGYTF. Written as DNA, the CDR3 is TGTGCCAGCAGTGAATATCGGGGGTATGGCTACACCTTC.

The chain has TRBV5-1 and TRBJ2-2, with TRBD2 identical over 7 bases. CDR3 length: 18 amino acids. CDR1 is SGHRS, CDR2 YFSETQ, per germline. The trim removed 1 base at V and 3 bases at J, leaving 12 bases unmatched. The CDR3 DNA sequence: TGCGCCAGCAGCTTGCTTATGGGAGGGCAGGCATACACCGGGGAGCTGTTTTTT. Protein product: CASSLLMGGQAYTGELFF.

CDR3 residues: CASSGRGPGSNEKLFF. Here the CDR3 DNA reads TGTGCCAGCAGTGGCAGGGGGCCAGGGAGTAATGAAAAACTGTTTTTT. The chain carries TRBV25-1 and TRBJ1-4; 8 bases match TRBD1. This CDR3 contains 16 residues. With 4 bases clipped from V and 4 bases from J, the junction kept 8 bases outside the gene matches. Germline CDR1 MGHDK, CDR2 SYGVNS.

The chain is built from TRBV6-1 and TRBJ1-6, with a tentative D call TRBD1 (5 bases). The CDR3 is 14 residues long. V shed 0 bases and J shed 5 bases, with 5 bases lying between them. In germline, CDR1 is MNHNS, CDR2 SASEGT. The CDR3 spells CASSEAGDNSPLHF. The CDR3, as DNA: TGTGCCAGCAGTGAAGCAGGGGATAATTCACCCCTCCACTTT.

V is TRBV5-1 and J is TRBJ1-1, with D perhaps matching TRBD1 (5 bases). This CDR3 region has 14 residues. The V gene lost 5 bases and the J gene lost 0 bases, with 11 bases spanning the gap. Germline CDR1 and CDR2: SGHRS and YFSETQ. The CDR3 loop is CASSEQGLNTEAFF. As DNA, the CDR3 is TGCGCCAGCAGTGAGCAGGGATTGAACACTGAAGCTTTCTTT.

On this clone: Within the sample, other DNA sequences also encode this same CDR3. The chain carries TRBV4-1 and TRBJ2-3, with 7 bases identical to TRBD2. J was trimmed by 2 bases and V by 1 base; bases with no gene match: 12. Germline V gene data show CDR1 as MGHRA and CDR2 as YSYEKL. The CDR3 is 18 residues long. The CDR3, as DNA: TGCGCCAGCAGCCAAGGCGTCCCTGTAGCGGGCTCCACAGATACGCAGTATTTT. As protein: CASSQGVPVAGSTDTQYF.

This clone was found a few times. The V call is TRBV30, the J call TRBJ1-1; D gene uncertain. This CDR3 is 13 amino acids long. From germline, CDR1 is GTSNPN and CDR2 SVGIG (reference sequence). Trimming left V 0 bases short and J 8 bases short, with 13 bases between. CDR3 sequence reads: CAWSVLLSGEAFF. The CDR3 bases are TGTGCCTGGAGTGTACTTCTATCCGGGGAAGCTTTCTTT.

V is TRBV5-4 and J is TRBJ2-7, with TRBD1 identical over 7 bases. Trimming at V came to 6 bases and at J to 2 bases, leaving 8 bases not matched to a gene. The CDR3 spans 14 residues. Germline CDR1 and CDR2: SGHNT and YYREEE (reference sequence). The chain's CDR3 is CASTRDSHPYEQYF. The DNA of the CDR3 is TGTGCCAGCACCCGGGACAGTCACCCCTACGAGCAGTACTTC.

The J gene is TRBJ1-1, the V gene TRBV7-3; 7 bases align to TRBD1. Germline values: CDR1 SGHTA, CDR2 FQGTGA. This CDR3 contains 15 residues. V lost 2 bases, J lost 5 bases, and 8 bases stayed unmatched. CDR3 loop: CASSLLAGGKTEAFF. Written as DNA, the CDR3 is TGTGCCAGCAGCTTATTAGCAGGGGGTAAGACTGAAGCTTTCTTT.

The V call is TRBV2, the J call TRBJ1-2; possible D gene TRBD1, 6 bases. V shed 6 bases and J shed 6 bases, with 17 bases lying between them. The germline gives CDR1 SNHLY, CDR2 FYNNEI. The CDR3 is made up of 14 amino acids. CDR3 sequence (DNA): TGTGCCAGCAGCACCAGTATTGGACAGAATGGCTACACCTTC. As protein: CASSTSIGQNGYTF.

This clone was recorded only once. Written as DNA, the CDR3 is TGTGCCAGCAGCCCAGGACAGGGGGGGTACAATGAGCAGTTCTTC. This gives the protein CASSPGQGGYNEQFF. The chain links TRBV9 to TRBJ2-1; 10 bases map to TRBD1. Germline V CDR1 and CDR2: SGDLS, YYNGEE. CDR3 length: 15 amino acids. The junction had 5 bases not matched to a gene; V was cut back by 4 bases and J by 4 bases.

The chain joins TRBV5-1 to TRBJ2-3; 8 positions match TRBD2. The V gene end was trimmed by 5 bases and the J gene end by 4 bases; junction bases not matched to a gene: 6. Looked up from germline, CDR1 is SGHRS and CDR2 is YFSETQ. CDR3 length: 14 residues. The CDR3 region has the DNA TGCGCCAGCAGTAGGCGGGAGGCCCCAGATACGCAGTATTTT. This encodes CASSRREAPDTQYF.

V and J are TRBV10-3 and TRBJ2-7; 16 bases align to TRBD2. This CDR3 has 16 residues. The trim removed 5 bases at V and 2 bases at J, leaving 3 bases unmatched. The germline gives CDR1 ENHRY, CDR2 SYGVKD. The CDR3 bases are TGTGCCATCAGTCCCGGGACTAGCGGGGGGGCCTACGAGCAGTACTTC. It yields the protein CAISPGTSGGAYEQYF.

This clone was counted a single time. V gene TRBV30 combines with J gene TRBJ1-4; 7 bases align to TRBD1. The V gene's germline CDR1 is GTSNPN and CDR2 SVGIG (reference sequence). The length of the CDR3 is 13 residues. V lost 4 bases and J lost 6; bases outside the gene matches: 5. CDR3 coding DNA: TGTGCCTGGACCGGGACAGTGGATGAAAAACTGTTTTTT. Residues: CAWTGTVDEKLFF.

The table lists this clone with a few counts. The rearrangement uses TRBV9 and TRBJ1-1, with a weak D call TRBD1 (6 bases). CDR1 and CDR2 (germline): SGDLS, YYNGEE. The CDR3 runs to 16 residues. The germline V and J ends were trimmed by 3 bases and 1 base, with 16 bases remaining between them. CDR3 DNA: TGTGCCAGCAGCGCCTCGGCGGACAGAGCGAACACTGAAGCTTTCTTT. This codes for CASSASADRANTEAFF.

In its sample, this clone was seen once. The chain has TRBV20-1 and TRBJ2-1; D gene uncertain. V was cut by 4 bases and J by 7 bases, with 5 bases left in between. The CDR3 consists of 10 residues. CDR1 is DFQATT and CDR2 is SNEGSKA in the germline V gene (reference sequence). CDR3 bases: TGCAGTGCTATTGCGAATGAGCAGTTCTTC. Residues: CSAIANEQFF.